This entry lists 27 T cell receptor beta chains sequenced from one sample in a study of blood T cell repertoires in COVID-19. TCRdb keeps only in-frame clones here, not all; method: immunoSEQ multiplex PCR. The sample has 150,000 to 200,000 clones, 84% seen once. Sequencing was done on a sample of peripheral blood. Receptors were obtained from a woman in her 70s with COVID-19, enrolled during active disease.

The chain's CDR3 is CSVWTVNEKLFF. CDR3 DNA: TGCAGCGTATGGACAGTTAATGAAAAACTGTTTTTT. V usage is TRBV29-1 and J usage is TRBJ1-4; D may be TRBD1 (6 bases). Trimming cost V 6 bases and J 4 bases, with 9 bases left between them. Germline loops: CDR1 SQVTM, CDR2 ANQGSEA. The CDR3 sequence is 12 residues long.

The count of this clone is one. V and J are TRBV29-1 and TRBJ1-2; 7 bases match TRBD1. The CDR3 is 15 residues long. V lost 0 bases and J lost 4; bases outside the gene matches: 8. The germline gives CDR1 SQVTM, CDR2 ANQGSEA. CDR3 nucleotides: TGCAGCGTTGAAGATCAGAGGGGGCTGAGCTATGGCTACACCTTC. This translates into CSVEDQRGLSYGYTF. The full variable domain, in which reference TRBV29-1 and TRBJ1-2 provide the parts outside the CDR3, is SAVISQKPSRDICQRGTSLTIQCQVDSQVTMMFWYRQQPGQSLTLIATANQGSEATYESGFVIDKFPISRPNLTFSTLTVSNMSPEDSSIYLCSVEDQRGLSYGYTFGSGTRLTVV.

This clone appeared a few times. The rearrangement links TRBV11-3 to TRBJ2-1; no clear D. This CDR3 is built from 12 residues. Trimming removed 5 bases from V and 8 bases from J, with 10 bases in between. Germline V gives CDR1 SGHNT, CDR2 YENEEA. CDR3 nucleotide sequence: TGTGCCAGCAGCACCCTCACGGATGAGCAGTTCTTC. Amino acid sequence: CASSTLTDEQFF.

The CDR3 DNA reads TGTGCCAGCAAGGGACTAGCGGGAGTCCCGCAGCAGTACTTC. It is translated as CASKGLAGVPQQYF. The rearrangement links TRBV5-8 to TRBJ2-7; TRBD2 agrees at 14 bases. Per germline, CDR1 SGHTS and CDR2 YDEGEE. The CDR3 extends over 14 amino acids. With V trimmed by 6 bases and J by 8 bases, 7 bases remained unmatched.

The chain carries TRBV15 and TRBJ1-1; D not resolved. Trimming shortened V by 0 bases and J by 1 base, and 6 bases separated the two germline ends. Per the germline V gene, CDR1 is LNHNV and CDR2 is YYDKDF (reference sequence). This CDR3 contains 14 residues. In nucleotides, the CDR3 is TGTGCCACCAGCAGAGAGCAGGAGAACACTGAAGCTTTCTTT. It is translated as CATSREQENTEAFF. The full variable domain, its missing parts supplied by reference TRBV15 and TRBJ1-1, is DAMVIQNPRYQVTQFGKPVTLSCSQTLNHNVMYWYQQKSSQAPKLLFHYYDKDFNNEADTPDNFQSRRPNTSFCFLDIRSPGLGDTAMYLCATSREQENTEAFFGQGTRLTVV.

The V call is TRBV10-3, the J call TRBJ2-3, with D hard to call. Trimming took 7 bases from V and 4 from J, leaving 12 bases between them. CDR3 length: 13 residues. CDR1 and CDR2 (germline): ENHRY, SYGVKD. The chain's CDR3 is CAIKNAEPDTQYF. CDR3 sequence (DNA): TGTGCCATCAAAAACGCAGAACCAGATACGCAGTATTTT.

This chain connects TRBV3-1 (or the pseudogene TRBV3-2) to TRBJ1-6; D is perhaps TRBD1 (6 bases). From germline, CDR1 is LGHDT and CDR2 YNNKEL (reference sequence). V was pared by 4 bases and J by 6 bases, with 16 bases between. This CDR3 is built from 16 residues. The CDR3 protein is CASSPLWTAANSPLHF. CDR3 bases: TGTGCCAGCAGCCCCTTATGGACAGCAGCTAATTCACCCCTCCACTTT.

V is TRBV19 and J is TRBJ1-2; D is ambiguous. The V end was cut by 4 bases, the J end by 4 bases, with 13 bases between. CDR1 is LNHDA and CDR2 is SQIVND in the germline V gene (reference sequence). This CDR3 is 14 amino acids long. The chain's CDR3 is CASSTFASGYGYTF. The CDR3 region has the DNA TGTGCCAGTAGTACATTCGCCAGTGGCTATGGCTACACCTTC.

This chain uses TRBV2 with TRBJ1-6; 7 bases are a match to TRBD1. J lost 6 bases, V lost 5 bases, and 10 bases had no gene match. Germline V lookup: CDR1 SNHLY, CDR2 FYNNEI. The CDR3 is made up of 16 amino acids. The CDR3 DNA reads TGTGCCAGCAGTAGACAGGGTTCGGAAAGTAATTCACCCCTCCACTTT. Its translation: CASSRQGSESNSPLHF.

The rearrangement links TRBV6-6 to TRBJ1-1; TRBD1 agrees at 9 bases. CDR1 and CDR2 (germline): MNHNY, SVGAGI (reference sequence). The CDR3 totals 16 residues. V lost 2 bases and J lost 0; bases outside the gene matches: 4. The CDR3 is CASSYQDRGMNTEAFF. In nucleotides, the CDR3 is TGTGCCAGCAGTTACCAGGACAGGGGAATGAACACTGAAGCTTTCTTT.

The chain employs TRBV6-5 and TRBJ1-2, with TRBD1 as a possible D gene (6 bases). The germline V and J ends were trimmed by 6 bases and 2 bases, with 13 bases remaining between them. CDR3 length: 14 amino acids. Germline CDR1 MNHEY, CDR2 SVGAGI. The chain's CDR3 is CASRPTQGNYGYTF. The CDR3 bases are TGTGCCAGCAGACCGACACAGGGAAACTATGGCTACACCTTC.

CDR3 DNA: TGTGCCACCAGTGAGTCCAGGGGAGGGTCGGGGGCCAACGTCCTGACTTTC. Its translation: CATSESRGGSGANVLTF. The chain joins TRBV24-1 to TRBJ2-6, with D maybe TRBD2 (7 bases). The V gene's germline CDR1 is KGHDR and CDR2 SFDVKD. The CDR3 is made up of 17 amino acids. The V gene lost 4 bases and the J gene lost 4 bases, with 16 bases spanning the gap.

The rearrangement links TRBV10-3 to TRBJ2-1; possible D gene TRBD1, 6 bases. The CDR3 covers 13 residues. V was pared by 7 bases and J by 6 bases, with 13 bases between. Germline V gene lookup returns CDR1 ENHRY and CDR2 SYGVKD. CDR3 region: CAINKGGRNEQFF. DNA of the CDR3: TGTGCCATCAATAAAGGGGGTCGCAATGAGCAGTTCTTC.

J is TRBJ2-7 and V is TRBV5-1; possible D gene TRBD2, 6 bases. V gave up 3 bases and J gave up 4 bases, with 14 bases separating them. From germline, CDR1 is SGHRS and CDR2 YFSETQ. The CDR3 is made up of 14 amino acids. The CDR3 DNA reads TGCGCCAGCAGCTGGCGGGACCTTACTTACGAGCAGTACTTC. This codes for CASSWRDLTYEQYF.

There are many counts of this clone. The chain is built from TRBV29-1 and TRBJ2-1, with D perhaps matching TRBD2 (5 bases). The CDR3 sequence is 14 residues long. V was shortened by 1 base and J by 8 bases, with 15 bases between the two germline ends. Germline CDR1 and CDR2: SQVTM and ANQGSEA. The CDR3 DNA reads as TGCAGCGTTGAAGTACGGGATTTTAGGTATGAGCAGTTCTTC. Protein product: CSVEVRDFRYEQFF.

The chain has TRBV15 and TRBJ2-7; 7 bases map to TRBD1. Germline V CDR1 and CDR2: LNHNV, YYDKDF (reference sequence). The V segment lost 0 bases and the J segment 6 bases; nucleotides outside the gene matches: 8. The CDR3 runs to 15 residues. The CDR3 bases are TGTGCCACCAGCAGAGATTTTGGACAGGCCTCCGAGCAGTACTTC. It codes for CATSRDFGQASEQYF.

CDR3 loop: CASSSGLAGTGELFF. In DNA form, the CDR3 reads TGCGCCAGCAGCTCAGGACTAGCGGGCACCGGGGAGCTGTTTTTT. The chain uses TRBV5-1 and TRBJ2-2; the match to TRBD2 covers 11 bases. Trimming at V came to 3 bases and at J to 4 bases, leaving 2 bases not matched to a gene. Germline CDR1 SGHRS, CDR2 YFSETQ. The CDR3 spans 15 residues.

The V call is TRBV7-2, the J call TRBJ2-1, with a weak D call TRBD2 (5 bases). CDR1 and CDR2 from the germline V gene are SGHTA and FQGNSA. Trimming removed 2 bases from V and 3 bases from J, with 11 bases in between. The CDR3 consists of 15 residues. The CDR3 here is CASSLQRIIYNEQFF. The CDR3 DNA is TGTGCCAGCAGCTTACAGCGGATTATCTACAATGAGCAGTTCTTC.

V and J are TRBV10-3 and TRBJ1-5; D is uncertain. The CDR3 extends over 13 amino acids. Germline CDR1 reads ENHRY; CDR2 reads SYGVKD. V dropped 6 bases and J dropped 4 bases, with 10 bases sitting between them. CDR3 in amino acids: CAIRAVLNQPQHF. As DNA, the CDR3 is TGTGCCATCAGGGCGGTTCTTAATCAGCCCCAGCATTTT.

The chain recombines TRBV5-1 with TRBJ2-7, with 8 nucleotides matching TRBD1. Losses at the gene ends were 0 bases for V and 2 bases for J; bases not matched to a gene: 4. The CDR3 extends over 15 amino acids. Germline assignment: CDR1 SGHRS and CDR2 YFSETQ. The CDR3 coding sequence is TGCGCCAGCAGCTTGGGGACAGGGAACACCTACGAGCAGTACTTC. This gives the protein CASSLGTGNTYEQYF.

The genes are TRBV27 and TRBJ1-4, with 12 positions matching TRBD1. Germline V CDR1 and CDR2: MNHEY, SMNVEV (reference sequence). V gave up 6 bases and J gave up 7 bases; unmatched junction bases: 6. The length of the CDR3 is 15 residues. CDR3 bases: TGTGCCAGCAGACGCGGGACAGGGGGCTCTGAAAAACTGTTTTTT. Amino acid sequence: CASRRGTGGSEKLFF.

This clone was detected once. The rearrangement links TRBV7-8 to TRBJ2-1; weak D call: TRBD1 (6 bases). The CDR3 runs 14 residues. Trimming left V 5 bases short and J 6 bases short, with 14 bases between. Per the germline V gene, CDR1 is SGHVS and CDR2 is FQNEAQ. The CDR3 coding sequence is TGTGCCAGCAGCCCCCACCCAGGGGCCAATGAGCAGTTCTTC. Encoded protein: CASSPHPGANEQFF.

The J gene is TRBJ2-3, the V gene TRBV18; D call uncertain. V was shortened by 2 bases and J by 6 bases, with 12 bases between the two germline ends. The germline gives CDR1 KGHSH, CDR2 LQKENI. The CDR3 loop spans 14 amino acids. CDR3 bases: TGTGCCAGCTCACCAGGAGTATATTCGGATACGCAGTATTTT. Amino acid sequence: CASSPGVYSDTQYF.

The gene calls are TRBV3-1 (or the pseudogene TRBV3-2) and TRBJ2-3, with TRBD2 as a possible D gene (6 bases). The CDR3 extends over 13 amino acids. V was clipped by 0 bases and J by 9 bases, with 10 bases between them. Germline CDR1 reads LGHDT; CDR2 reads YNNKEL (reference sequence). In DNA, the CDR3 is TGTGCCAGCAGCCAAGAGCTGGGAGGAACGCAGTATTTT. Amino acids: CASSQELGGTQYF.

The rearrangement uses TRBV11-2 and TRBJ2-3; 11 nucleotides align to TRBD2. V trimming: 1 base; J trimming: 3 bases; junction bases outside the gene matches: 0. CDR1 is SGHAT, CDR2 FQNNGV, per germline. This CDR3 contains 15 residues. CDR3 DNA: TGTGCCAGCAGCTTAGGGACTAGCGGGACAGATACGCAGTATTTT. Translation: CASSLGTSGTDTQYF.

This clone was seen a single time. The V call is TRBV5-1, the J call TRBJ1-1; D not resolved. CDR1 and CDR2 (germline): SGHRS, YFSETQ. V lost 6 bases and J lost 4, with 16 bases in between. The CDR3 loop spans 14 amino acids. CDR3 amino acids: CASTPNPRGTEAFF. Here the CDR3 DNA reads TGCGCCAGCACTCCCAATCCGCGAGGCACTGAAGCTTTCTTT.

This clone has more than one count but fewer than ten. The chain couples TRBV15 to TRBJ2-3; D is perhaps TRBD2 (6 bases). CDR3 length equals 17 residues. Germline CDR1 and CDR2: LNHNV and YYDKDF (reference sequence). V shed 1 base and J shed 4 bases, with 18 bases lying between them. CDR3 sequence: CATSRGGVWQGSDTQYF. For the CDR3, the DNA is TGTGCCACCAGCAGAGGGGGGGTATGGCAGGGATCAGATACGCAGTATTTT.